Listed below are T cell receptor beta chains from one sample, sequenced in a study of CD8+CD57+ T cells in acquired aplastic anemia. MiXCR was run by TCRdb on the reads, yielding one entry per CDR3 protein. This sample has about 160,000 distinct CDR3 sequences, with about 48% found just once. Sequencing used sorted CD4+, CD8+, or CD8+CD57+ T cells (not recorded which) from PBMCs. The receptor set was obtained from a human donor with aplastic anemia. Both conserved end residues are part of each CDR3. A D gene is named only where the DNA matches it firmly.

V: TRBV25-1; D: -; J: TRBJ2-1; CDR3: CASRDPLYEQFF
V: TRBV24-1; D: -; J: TRBJ2-2; CDR3: CATSDPRTGNTGELFF
V: TRBV7-2; D: -; J: TRBJ1-1; CDR3: CASSLPSGQNTEAFF
V: TRBV27; D: -; J: TRBJ2-1; CDR3: CASSLSMDNEQFF
V: TRBV27; D: -; J: TRBJ1-2; CDR3: CASSPRGAYGYTF
V: TRBV5-1; D: TRBD2; J: TRBJ2-1; CDR3: CASSLEASGIHNEQFF
V: TRBV25-1; D: -; J: TRBJ2-2; CDR3: CASSRTPTGELFF
V: TRBV9; D: -; J: TRBJ1-1; CDR3: CASSAINTEAFF
V: TRBV7-2; D: TRBD1; J: TRBJ1-2; CDR3: CASSLGQRYGYTF
V: TRBV7-9; D: -; J: TRBJ2-3; CDR3: CASRSGSPGDTQYF
V: TRBV20-1; D: -; J: TRBJ2-7; CDR3: CSAREGYEQYF
V: TRBV29-1; D: -; J: TRBJ1-1; CDR3: CSVASQVRRETEAFF
V: TRBV10-3; D: -; J: TRBJ2-7; CDR3: CAISESPSRNYEQYF
V: TRBV2; D: -; J: TRBJ1-1; CDR3: CARLGRGGNTEAFF
V: TRBV27; D: TRBD1; J: TRBJ1-2; CDR3: CASSYGQGGGYTF
V: TRBV11-1; D: TRBD2; J: TRBJ2-3; CDR3: CASSLAGVATDTQYF
V: TRBV20-1; D: -; J: TRBJ2-1; CDR3: CSARTPGEANEQFF
V: TRBV30; D: TRBD2; J: TRBJ2-1; CDR3: CAWSVAGGFDEQFF
V: TRBV19; D: -; J: TRBJ2-1; CDR3: CASSRRQKQFF
V: TRBV2; D: TRBD2; J: TRBJ2-7; CDR3: CASSMTSGGLEQYF
V: TRBV29-1; D: -; J: TRBJ2-7; CDR3: CSVEDSGGHPSYEQYF
V: TRBV14; D: -; J: TRBJ2-3; CDR3: CASSQESGRGTDTQYF
V: TRBV10-3; D: TRBD2; J: TRBJ2-3; CDR3: CAIHTSGVLRNWGTDTQYF
V: TRBV10-3; D: -; J: TRBJ2-2; CDR3: CAISEVTGTQTGELFF
V: TRBV12-3/TRBV12-4; D: -; J: TRBJ1-2; CDR3: CASSLSLYGYTF
V: TRBV28; D: TRBD1; J: TRBJ2-7; CDR3: CASSSGQGAPKYYEQYF
V: TRBV6-1; D: TRBD1; J: TRBJ2-1; CDR3: CASSGPGQGADEQFF
V: TRBV2; D: -; J: TRBJ2-5; CDR3: CASGTRPGQGFETQYF
V: TRBV20-1; D: TRBD2; J: TRBJ2-5; CDR3: CSAPSERGVETQYF
V: TRBV20-1; D: -; J: TRBJ1-1; CDR3: CSEWQVRKTEAFF
V: TRBV10-3; D: -; J: TRBJ2-5; CDR3: CAITRLPSETQYF
V: TRBV6-4; D: TRBD1; J: TRBJ2-7; CDR3: CASSDTRRATGCVEQYF
V: TRBV9; D: -; J: TRBJ1-2; CDR3: CASSDRTGYGYTF
V: TRBV27; D: -; J: TRBJ1-5; CDR3: CASSLRGGNQPQHF
V: TRBV7-4; D: -; J: TRBJ2-7; CDR3: CASSPPPRVHYEQYF
V: TRBV15; D: TRBD2; J: TRBJ2-7; CDR3: CATSRGGTSAYEQYF
V: TRBV7-9; D: TRBD2; J: TRBJ2-5; CDR3: CASSPPTSKYGETQYF
V: TRBV7-9; D: TRBD2; J: TRBJ2-7; CDR3: CASSSAASGSYEQYF
V: TRBV7-8; D: -; J: TRBJ2-7; CDR3: CASSRPGNEQYF